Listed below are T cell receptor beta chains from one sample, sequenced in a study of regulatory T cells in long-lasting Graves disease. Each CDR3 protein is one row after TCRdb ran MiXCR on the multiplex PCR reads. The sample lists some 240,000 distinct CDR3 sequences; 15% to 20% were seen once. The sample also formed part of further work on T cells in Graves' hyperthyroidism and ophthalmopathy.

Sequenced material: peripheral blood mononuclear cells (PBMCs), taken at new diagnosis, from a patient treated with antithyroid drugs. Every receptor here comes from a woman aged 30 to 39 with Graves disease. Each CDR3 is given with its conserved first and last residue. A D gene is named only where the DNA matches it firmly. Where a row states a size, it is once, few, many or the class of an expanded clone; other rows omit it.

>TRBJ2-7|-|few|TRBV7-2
CASSSPGHLTYEQYF
TGTGCCAGCAGCTCACCGGGACACCTAACCTACGAGCAGTACTTC
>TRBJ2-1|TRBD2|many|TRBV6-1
CASTGLAGEGEQFF
TGTGCCAGCACCGGACTAGCGGGAGAAGGAGAGCAGTTCTTC
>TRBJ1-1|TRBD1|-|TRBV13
CASSPLQGAGEAFF
TGTGCCAGCAGCCCTTTACAGGGGGCAGGTGAAGCTTTCTTT
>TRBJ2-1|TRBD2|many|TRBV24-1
CATSGRPGLAGLGNEQFF
TGTGCCACCAGTGGCCGTCCGGGACTAGCGGGACTAGGCAATGAGCAGTTCTTC
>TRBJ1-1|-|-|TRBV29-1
CSVLGGRVRSEAFF
TGCAGCGTTCTCGGGGGGCGAGTGAGGAGTGAAGCTTTCTTT
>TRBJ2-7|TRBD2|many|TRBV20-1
CSAGPTSGGYEQYF
TGCAGTGCTGGACCAACTAGCGGAGGCTACGAGCAGTACTTC
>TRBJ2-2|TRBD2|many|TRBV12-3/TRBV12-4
CASRPSGEREPGELFF
TGTGCCAGCAGACCGAGCGGGGAAAGGGAACCCGGGGAGCTGTTTTTT
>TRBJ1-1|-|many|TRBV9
CASSVAGGVTEAFF
TGTGCCAGCAGCGTAGCTGGGGGGGTGACTGAAGCTTTCTTT
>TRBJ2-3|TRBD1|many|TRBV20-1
CSASSPDRVRADTQYF
TGCAGTGCTAGTAGCCCGGACAGGGTTCGCGCAGATACGCAGTATTTT
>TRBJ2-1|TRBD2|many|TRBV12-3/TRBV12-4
CASSPGGLAGTRSGSYNEQFF
TGTGCCAGCAGTCCAGGGGGACTAGCGGGGACTCGGTCAGGGTCCTACAATGAGCAGTTCTTC
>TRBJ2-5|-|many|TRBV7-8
CASSPARGLQETQYF
TGTGCCAGCAGCCCCGCCAGGGGCCTCCAAGAGACCCAGTACTTC
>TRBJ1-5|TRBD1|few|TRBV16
CASSPLDREIQPQHF
TGTGCCAGCAGCCCTTTGGACAGGGAAATTCAGCCCCAGCATTTT
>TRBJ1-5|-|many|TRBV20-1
CSARDVDGLRNQPQHF
TGCAGTGCTAGAGATGTGGACGGGTTAAGGAATCAGCCCCAGCATTTT
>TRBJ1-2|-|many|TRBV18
CASSLKDDYGYTF
TGTGCCAGCTCCCTAAAGGACGACTATGGCTACACCTTC
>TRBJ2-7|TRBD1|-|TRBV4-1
CASRDRTGGNYEQYF
TGCGCCAGCAGAGATAGGACAGGGGGAAACTACGAGCAGTACTTC
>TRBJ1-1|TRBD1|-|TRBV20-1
CSARSTGTEKPKGTEAFF
TGCAGTGCTAGATCCACCGGGACAGAGAAACCTAAAGGGACTGAAGCTTTCTTT
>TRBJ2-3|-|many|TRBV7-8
CASSPAGVTDTQYF
TGTGCCAGCAGCCCGGCAGGGGTCACAGATACGCAGTATTTT
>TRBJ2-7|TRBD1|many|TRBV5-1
CASSEDRVEQYF
TGCGCCAGCAGCGAGGACAGGGTCGAGCAGTACTTC
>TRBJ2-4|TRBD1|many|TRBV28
CATPLGTDIRQAKNIQYF
TGTGCCACCCCACTGGGGACAGACATACGTCAAGCCAAAAACATTCAGTACTTC
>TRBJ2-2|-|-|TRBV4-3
CASSPLGKDTGELFF
TGCGCCAGCAGCCCCCTGGGTAAGGACACCGGGGAGCTGTTTTTT
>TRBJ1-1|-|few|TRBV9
CASSARPLGRLGTEVFF
TGTGCCAGCAGCGCCCGCCCCCTGGGTCGATTAGGAACTGAAGTTTTCTTT
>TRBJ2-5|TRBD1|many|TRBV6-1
CASSQRTGWETQYF
TGTGCCAGCAGTCAGAGGACAGGGTGGGAGACCCAGTACTTC